The entry below describes one T cell receptor (beta chain). Antigen unknown. This CDR3 has 12 amino acids. The V gene lost 6 bases and the J gene lost 4 bases, with 9 bases spanning the gap. The germline CDR1 and CDR2 sequences are SNHLY and FYNNEI. Clones were read by immunoSEQ multiplex PCR, and TCRdb kept only the in-frame ones, dropping some. The sample includes over 30,000 clones, roughly 84% of them seen just once. This entry is derived from a study of T cells in narcolepsy. Whole-study context: Enrolled donors included narcolepsy type 1 or type 2 patients and healthy controls. Regarding the study as a whole: Blood of same and different patients, but not healthy controls, reportedly held recurring autoreactive clonotypes. No autoreactive T cell clone sequences appeared in some memory CD4+ repertoires. Same-patient CSF and blood CD4+ T cell clonotypes included HCRT-specific and TRIB2-specific autoreactive ones.

This sequence was found in a human donor with narcolepsy. The sample taken for sequencing was CD45RA- memory CD4+ T cells from PBMCs. The V gene is TRBV2, the J gene TRBJ2-5; D is perhaps TRBD1 (5 bases). CDR3 amino acids: CASRKGPETQYF. The CDR3, as DNA: TGTGCCAGCAGGAAGGGGCCAGAGACCCAGTACTTC.